This record covers a single TCR beta chain. Its cognate antigen is unknown. Both 60 Vbeta primers and 13 Jbeta primers went into the PCR. TCRdb's table, derived via immunoSEQ multiplex PCR, lists solely in-frame clones and lacks some. The sample holds some 140,000 clones, roughly 80% seen once. Trimming took 4 bases from V and 0 from J, leaving 7 bases between them. This CDR3 contains 14 residues. Germline CDR1 and CDR2: MNHNS and SASEGT. These data come from a study of cytomegalovirus exposure and HLA in healthy donors. General observations from the study: Over 15,000 TCR beta sequences were associated with HLA alleles at 0.05 false discovery rate in a later analysis. A few of the chains that were CMV-associated were confirmed in vitro to be specific for CMV antigens.

Donors in the study were healthy people who gave bone marrow. V and J are TRBV6-1 and TRBJ1-3; no firm D call. This TCR was sampled from a woman aged 50 to 60 in good health and CMV-seropositive. The specimen was PBMCs. Here the CDR3 DNA reads TGTGCCAGCAGTGTGCTGAGCTCTGGAAACACCATATATTTT. Translating gives CASSVLSSGNTIYF.